Reported below is one T cell receptor (beta chain). Its target is unknown. This entry comes from a study of PD-1 blockade in classical Hodgkin lymphoma. Findings of the study overall: Newly diagnosed patients reportedly had lower baseline TCR diversity than healthy donors. Similar baseline diversity was found in complete responders and newly diagnosed patients. Why the repertoires differ is still unclear, perhaps disease activity or prior therapy.

Sequencing used immunoSEQ multiplex PCR; TCRdb keeps in-frame clones, though not all of them. This table holds 7,400 or so clones, about 76% found once. From germline, CDR1 is SGHAT and CDR2 FQDESV (reference sequence). The CDR3 sequence is 15 residues long. V was clipped by 5 bases and J by 0 bases; unmatched bases: 4. Time point here: cycle 4 day 1 (C4D1), after 5 to 7 weeks of nivolumab. All trial patients relapsed after autologous stem cell transplantation. The CD8+ T cells came from thawed PBMCs through magnetic negative selection. The study recorded best responses of complete response, partial response or progressive disease.

The chain recombines TRBV11-1 with TRBJ1-5; 7 positions agree with TRBD1. The starting material was CD8+ T cells from blood, obtained before the fourth cycle of nivolumab. The receptor's source is a human donor with classical Hodgkin lymphoma. The CDR3 nucleotides are TGTGCCAGCAGCCCGCAGGGGGATAGCAATCAGCCCCAGCATTTT. Translation gives CASSPQGDSNQPQHF.